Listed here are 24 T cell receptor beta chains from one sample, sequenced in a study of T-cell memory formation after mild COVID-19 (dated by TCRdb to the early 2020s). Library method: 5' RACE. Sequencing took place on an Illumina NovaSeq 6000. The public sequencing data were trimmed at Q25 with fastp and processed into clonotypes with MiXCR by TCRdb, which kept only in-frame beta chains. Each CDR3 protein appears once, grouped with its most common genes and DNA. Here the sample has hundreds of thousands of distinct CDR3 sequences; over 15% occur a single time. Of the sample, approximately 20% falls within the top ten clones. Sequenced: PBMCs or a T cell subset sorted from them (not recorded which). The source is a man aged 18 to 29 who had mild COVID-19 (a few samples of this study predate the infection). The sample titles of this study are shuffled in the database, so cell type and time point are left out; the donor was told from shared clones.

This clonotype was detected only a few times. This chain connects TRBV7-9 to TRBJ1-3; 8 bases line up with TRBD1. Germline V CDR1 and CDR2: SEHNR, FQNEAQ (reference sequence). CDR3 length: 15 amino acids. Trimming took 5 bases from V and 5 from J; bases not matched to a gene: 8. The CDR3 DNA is TGTGCCAGCAGCCGGACAGGGTACGATAGAAACACCATATATTTT. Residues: CASSRTGYDRNTIYF.

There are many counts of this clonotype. CDR3 loop: CASSPNWPDEQYF. The CDR3 DNA reads as TGTGCCAGCTCACCGAACTGGCCGGACGAGCAGTACTTC. V usage is TRBV18 and J usage is TRBJ2-7, with unresolved D. The CDR3 is 13 amino acids. CDR1 and CDR2 from the germline V gene are KGHSH and LQKENI. V was cut by 3 bases and J by 5 bases, with 11 bases left in between.

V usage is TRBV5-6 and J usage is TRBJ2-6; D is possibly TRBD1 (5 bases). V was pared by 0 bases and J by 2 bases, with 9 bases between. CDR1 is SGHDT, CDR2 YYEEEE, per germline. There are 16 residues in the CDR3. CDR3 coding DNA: TGTGCCAGCAGCTTGGCAGGGTCGGCTGGGGCCAACGTCCTGACTTTC. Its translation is CASSLAGSAGANVLTF.

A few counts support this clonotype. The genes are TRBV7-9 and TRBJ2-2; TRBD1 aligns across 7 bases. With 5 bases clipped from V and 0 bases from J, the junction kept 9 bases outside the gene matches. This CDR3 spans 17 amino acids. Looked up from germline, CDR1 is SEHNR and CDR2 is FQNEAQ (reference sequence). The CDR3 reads CASSPIGGQSNTGELFF. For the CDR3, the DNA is TGTGCCAGCAGCCCAATTGGGGGACAGTCGAACACCGGGGAGCTGTTTTTT.

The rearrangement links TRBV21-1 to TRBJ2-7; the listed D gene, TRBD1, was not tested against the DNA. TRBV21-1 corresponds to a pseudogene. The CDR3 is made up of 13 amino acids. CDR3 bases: TGTGCCAGCTCCAGACCGGGGGCCTACGAGCAGTACGTC. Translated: CASSRPGAYEQYV.

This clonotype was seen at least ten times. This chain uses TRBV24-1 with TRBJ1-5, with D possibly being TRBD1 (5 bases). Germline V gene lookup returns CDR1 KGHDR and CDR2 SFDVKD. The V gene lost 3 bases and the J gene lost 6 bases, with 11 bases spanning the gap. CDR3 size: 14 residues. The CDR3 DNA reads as TGTGCCACCAGTGATCCCCTCCAGGGTCAGCCCCAGCATTTT. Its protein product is CATSDPLQGQPQHF.

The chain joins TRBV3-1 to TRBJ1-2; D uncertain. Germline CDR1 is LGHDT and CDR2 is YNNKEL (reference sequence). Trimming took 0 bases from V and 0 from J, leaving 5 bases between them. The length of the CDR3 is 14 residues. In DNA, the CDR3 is TGTGCCAGCAGCCAAGATTGGGCTAACTATGGCTACACCTTC. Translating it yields CASSQDWANYGYTF.

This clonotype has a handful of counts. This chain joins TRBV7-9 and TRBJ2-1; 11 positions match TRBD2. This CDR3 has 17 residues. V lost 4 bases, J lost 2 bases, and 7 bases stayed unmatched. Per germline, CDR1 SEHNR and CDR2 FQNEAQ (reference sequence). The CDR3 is CASSWGIAGGPYNEQFF. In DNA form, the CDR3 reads TGTGCCAGCAGCTGGGGTATAGCGGGGGGGCCCTACAATGAGCAGTTCTTC.

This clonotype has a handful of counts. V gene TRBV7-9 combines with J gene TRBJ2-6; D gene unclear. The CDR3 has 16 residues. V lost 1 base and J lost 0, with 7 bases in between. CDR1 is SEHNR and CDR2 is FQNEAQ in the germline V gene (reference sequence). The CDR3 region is CASSLVPSSGANVLTF. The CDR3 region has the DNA TGTGCCAGCAGCTTAGTCCCCAGCTCTGGGGCCAACGTCCTGACTTTC.

The CDR3: CASSLSLITDTQYF. Here the CDR3 DNA reads TGTGCCAGCAGCTTATCCCTCATCACAGATACGCAGTATTTT. The chain links TRBV7-3 to TRBJ2-3; D gene ambiguous. Germline V gene lookup returns CDR1 SGHTA and CDR2 FQGTGA. CDR3 size: 14 residues. Trimming stripped 2 bases from V and 2 bases from J, with 8 bases between.

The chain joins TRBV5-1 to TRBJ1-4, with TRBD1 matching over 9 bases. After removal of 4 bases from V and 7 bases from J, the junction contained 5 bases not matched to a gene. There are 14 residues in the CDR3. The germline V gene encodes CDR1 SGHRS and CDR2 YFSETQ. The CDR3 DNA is TGCGCCAGCAGCGCGGACAGGGGAACTGAAAAACTGTTTTTT. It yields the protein CASSADRGTEKLFF.

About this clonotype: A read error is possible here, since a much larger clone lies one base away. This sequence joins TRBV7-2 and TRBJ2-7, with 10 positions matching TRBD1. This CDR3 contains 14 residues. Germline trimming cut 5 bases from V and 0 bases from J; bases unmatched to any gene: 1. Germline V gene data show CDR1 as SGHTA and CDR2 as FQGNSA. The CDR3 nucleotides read TGTGCCAGCAGCCGACAGGGGGCCTCCTACGAGCAGTACTTC. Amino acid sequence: CASSRQGASYEQYF.

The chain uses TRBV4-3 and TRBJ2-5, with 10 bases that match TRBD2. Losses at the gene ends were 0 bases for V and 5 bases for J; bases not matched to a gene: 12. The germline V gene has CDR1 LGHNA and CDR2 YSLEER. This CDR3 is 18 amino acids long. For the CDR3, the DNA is TGCGCCAGCAGCCAAGATAACCGGGCTAGCGGGGGTATTGAGACCCAGTACTTC. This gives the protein CASSQDNRASGGIETQYF.

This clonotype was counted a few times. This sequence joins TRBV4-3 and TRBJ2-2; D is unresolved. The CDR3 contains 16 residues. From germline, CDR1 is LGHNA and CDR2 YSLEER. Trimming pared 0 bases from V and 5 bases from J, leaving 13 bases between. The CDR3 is CASSQDPNPRTGELFF. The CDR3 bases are TGCGCCAGCAGCCAAGATCCAAACCCCCGGACCGGGGAGCTGTTTTTT.

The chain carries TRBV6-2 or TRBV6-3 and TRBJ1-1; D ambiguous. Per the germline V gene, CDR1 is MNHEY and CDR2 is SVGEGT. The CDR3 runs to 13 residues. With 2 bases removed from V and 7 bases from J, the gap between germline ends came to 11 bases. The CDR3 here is CASSYLDQSEAFF. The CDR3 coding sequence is TGTGCCAGCAGTTACCTGGACCAGAGTGAAGCTTTCTTT.

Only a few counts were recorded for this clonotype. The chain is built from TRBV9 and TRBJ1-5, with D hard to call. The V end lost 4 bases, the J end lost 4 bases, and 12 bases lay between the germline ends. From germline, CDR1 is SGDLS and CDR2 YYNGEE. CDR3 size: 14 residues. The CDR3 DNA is TGTGCCAGCAGCTCCTTGGGTAGTAATCAGCCCCAGCATTTT. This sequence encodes CASSSLGSNQPQHF.

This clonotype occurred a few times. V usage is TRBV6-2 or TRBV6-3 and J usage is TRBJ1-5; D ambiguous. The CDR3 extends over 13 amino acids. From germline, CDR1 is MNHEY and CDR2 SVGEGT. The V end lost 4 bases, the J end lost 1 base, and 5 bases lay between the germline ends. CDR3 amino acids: CASSWESNQPQHF. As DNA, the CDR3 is TGTGCCAGCAGTTGGGAAAGCAATCAGCCCCAGCATTTT.

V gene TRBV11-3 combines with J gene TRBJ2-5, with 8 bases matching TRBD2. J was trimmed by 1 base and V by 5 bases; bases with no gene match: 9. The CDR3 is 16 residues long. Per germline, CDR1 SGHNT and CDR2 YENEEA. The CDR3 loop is CASSPASGGLQETQYF. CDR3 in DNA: TGTGCCAGCAGCCCCGCAAGCGGGGGCCTCCAAGAGACCCAGTACTTC.

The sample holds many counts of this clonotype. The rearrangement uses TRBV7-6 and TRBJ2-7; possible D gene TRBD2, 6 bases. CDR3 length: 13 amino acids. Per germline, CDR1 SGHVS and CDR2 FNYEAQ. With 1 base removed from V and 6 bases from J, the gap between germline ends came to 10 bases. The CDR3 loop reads CASSLEATSEQYF. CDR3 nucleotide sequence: TGTGCCAGCAGCTTAGAAGCGACTAGCGAGCAGTACTTC.

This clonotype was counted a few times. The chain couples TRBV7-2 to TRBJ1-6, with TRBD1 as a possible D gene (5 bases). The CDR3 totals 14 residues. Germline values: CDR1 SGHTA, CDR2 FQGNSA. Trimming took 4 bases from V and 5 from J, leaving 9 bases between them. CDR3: CASSSDSNNSPLHF. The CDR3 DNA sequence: TGTGCCAGCAGCTCCGACAGCAATAATTCACCCCTCCACTTT.

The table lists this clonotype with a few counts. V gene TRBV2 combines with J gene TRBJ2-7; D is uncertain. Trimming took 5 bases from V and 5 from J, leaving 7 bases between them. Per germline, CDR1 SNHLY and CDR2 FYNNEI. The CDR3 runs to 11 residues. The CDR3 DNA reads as TGTGCCAGCAGTAATAGAGACGAGCAGTACTTC. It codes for CASSNRDEQYF.

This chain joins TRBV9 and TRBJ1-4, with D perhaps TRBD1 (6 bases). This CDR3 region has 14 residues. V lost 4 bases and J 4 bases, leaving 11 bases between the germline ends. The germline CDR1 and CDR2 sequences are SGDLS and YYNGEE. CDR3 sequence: CASSPRRGNEKLFF. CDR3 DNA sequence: TGTGCCAGCAGCCCCCGCAGGGGTAATGAAAAACTGTTTTTT.

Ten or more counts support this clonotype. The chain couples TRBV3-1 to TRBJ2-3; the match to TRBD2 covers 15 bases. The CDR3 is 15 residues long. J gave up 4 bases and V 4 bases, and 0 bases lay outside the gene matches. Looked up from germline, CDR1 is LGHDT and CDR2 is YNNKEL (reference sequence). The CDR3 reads CASSRTSGGADTQYF. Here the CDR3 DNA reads TGTGCCAGCAGCCGGACTAGCGGGGGGGCAGATACGCAGTATTTT.

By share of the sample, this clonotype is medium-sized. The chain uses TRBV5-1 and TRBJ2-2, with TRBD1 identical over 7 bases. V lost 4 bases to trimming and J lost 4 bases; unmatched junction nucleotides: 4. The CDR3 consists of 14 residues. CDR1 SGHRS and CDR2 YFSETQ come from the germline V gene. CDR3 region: CASSPQGPTGELFF. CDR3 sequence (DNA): TGCGCCAGCAGCCCACAGGGGCCCACCGGGGAGCTGTTTTTT.